This passage covers 6 T cell receptor beta chains from one sample sequenced in a study of blood T cell repertoires in COVID-19. Profiling relied on immunoSEQ multiplex PCR, and the TCRdb table lists in-frame clones only, not all of them. The sample shows under 300,000 clones, approximately 91% of them seen only once. Sample: peripheral blood. The receptors shown here come from a woman between 35 and 50 years old who had recovered from COVID-19.

The chain uses TRBV5-1 and TRBJ2-7; no definite D call. V was shortened by 0 bases and J by 3 bases, with 7 bases between the two germline ends. Germline lookup yields CDR1 SGHRS and CDR2 YFSETQ. CDR3 length equals 13 residues. This chain's CDR3 is CASSLALDYEQYF. Here the CDR3 DNA reads TGCGCCAGCAGCTTGGCCTTAGACTACGAGCAGTACTTC.

J is TRBJ2-7 and V is TRBV19, with 7 positions matching TRBD2. Germline-derived CDR1 and CDR2 are LNHDA and SQIVND (reference sequence). V lost 7 bases to trimming and J lost 4 bases; unmatched junction nucleotides: 10. This CDR3 has 14 amino acids. CDR3 sequence: CASTPDPGGYEQYF. The CDR3 coding sequence is TGTGCCAGTACCCCAGATCCGGGAGGTTACGAGCAGTACTTC.

The chain joins TRBV27 to TRBJ2-2; perhaps TRBD2 as D (5 bases). With 4 bases removed from V and 4 bases from J, the gap between germline ends came to 13 bases. The CDR3 is 15 amino acids. Germline V gene sequence: CDR1 MNHEY, CDR2 SMNVEV (reference sequence). The CDR3 DNA sequence: TGTGCCAGCAGTTCATCCCCGGGGTTCACCGGGGAGCTGTTTTTT. Amino acids: CASSSSPGFTGELFF.

The V and J genes are TRBV4-2 and TRBJ2-2; 7 bases align to TRBD1. V lost 1 base, J lost 2 bases, and 4 bases stayed unmatched. CDR1 LGHNA and CDR2 YNFKEQ come from the germline V gene. The CDR3 runs to 16 residues. CDR3 loop: CASSQAVGGNTGELFF. CDR3 bases: TGTGCCAGCAGCCAAGCGGTAGGGGGCAACACCGGGGAGCTGTTTTTT.

The chain recombines TRBV4-1 with TRBJ2-3; TRBD1 aligns across 7 bases. The germline V gene has CDR1 MGHRA and CDR2 YSYEKL. The CDR3 contains 15 residues. Trimming cost V 3 bases and J 2 bases; bases outside gene matches: 5. The CDR3 DNA is TGCGCCAGCAGCCATACAGGGGATTCCACAGATACGCAGTATTTT. This gives the protein CASSHTGDSTDTQYF.

The chain recombines TRBV28 with TRBJ2-7; TRBD2 matches at 15 bases. In germline, CDR1 is MDHEN, CDR2 SYDVKM. J gave up 3 bases and V 5 bases, and 11 bases lay outside the gene matches. This CDR3 comprises 18 residues. The CDR3 bases are TGTGCCAGCAGTACAAGCGGACTAGCGGGAGGGCCCCTCTACGAGCAGTACTTC. Translated: CASSTSGLAGGPLYEQYF.